Listed below are T cell receptor beta chains from one sample, sequenced in a study of cytomegalovirus exposure and HLA in healthy donors. TCRdb's copy holds only in-frame clones and misses some; the assay was immunoSEQ multiplex PCR. The sample lists 82,000 or so clones, around 10% occurring once. Material for sequencing was PBMCs. Every receptor here comes from a man in his fifties or sixties in good health and CMV-seropositive. The CDR3 runs from the conserved cysteine through the conserved F or W. The D gene is left open where the match is weak. Rows may omit the clone size; those that give it use once, few, many or a size class.

D,J,size,V,CDR3,DNA
TRBD2,TRBJ2-2,few,TRBV4-2,CASSQDAGGAFGTGELFF,TGTGCCAGCAGCCAAGATGCCGGGGGGGCCTTTGGCACCGGGGAGCTGTTTTTT
-,TRBJ1-4,few,TRBV6-7,CASSYSLVLPWNEKLFF,TGTGCCAGCAGTTACTCGTTAGTGTTACCGTGGAATGAAAAACTGTTTTTT
TRBD1,TRBJ1-2,few,TRBV4-1,CASSQERTGIVFGYGYTF,TGCGCCAGCAGCCAAGAACGGACAGGGATCGTTTTCGGCTATGGCTACACCTTC
-,TRBJ2-2,-,TRBV28,CASSLSATTGRELFF,TGTGCCAGCAGTTTATCAGCGACTACCGGAAGGGAGCTGTTTTTT
TRBD1,TRBJ1-5,-,TRBV5-6,CASSAGTGALGSNQPQHF,TGTGCCAGCAGCGCTGGGACAGGGGCGCTGGGGAGCAATCAGCCCCAGCATTTT
-,TRBJ1-2,-,TRBV2,CASTGDTFNYGYTF,TGTGCCAGCACCGGGGACACCTTTAACTATGGCTACACCTTC
TRBD1,TRBJ1-2,many,TRBV25-1,CASSERQGADGYTF,TGTGCCAGCAGTGAAAGACAGGGGGCGGATGGCTACACCTTC
-,TRBJ2-7,few,TRBV5-1,CASSPVVAVSYEQYF,TGCGCCAGCAGCCCTGTCGTAGCGGTCTCCTACGAGCAGTACTTC
TRBD2,TRBJ2-7,few,TRBV28,CASRTSGSGEQYF,TGTGCCAGCAGGACTAGCGGGAGTGGTGAGCAGTACTTC
-,TRBJ2-2,few,TRBV9,CASSVVPLGGIGELFF,TGTGCCAGCAGCGTAGTCCCTCTTGGTGGCATCGGGGAGCTGTTTTTT
-,TRBJ2-7,-,TRBV30,CAWSVGAAEQYF,TGTGCCTGGAGTGTGGGAGCGGCCGAGCAGTACTTC
TRBD2,TRBJ2-2,-,TRBV5-1,CASSLRLAGVPGELFF,TGCGCCAGCAGCTTGAGGCTAGCGGGAGTCCCCGGGGAGCTGTTTTTT
-,TRBJ1-1,few,TRBV7-6,CASSLQLSTEAFF,TGTGCCAGCAGCCTACAGCTTTCCACTGAAGCTTTCTTT
TRBD1,TRBJ1-2,-,TRBV7-2,CASSLGQGANYGYTF,TGTGCCAGCAGCTTAGGACAGGGGGCTAACTATGGCTACACCTTC
TRBD2,TRBJ2-5,few,TRBV5-1,CASSLGLAGVGWQETQYF,TGCGCCAGCAGCTTGGGACTAGCGGGGGTGGGTTGGCAAGAGACCCAGTACTTC
-,TRBJ2-2,-,TRBV7-9,CASSQAGSVGTGELFF,TGTGCCAGCAGCCAGGCGGGTAGCGTGGGAACCGGGGAGCTGTTTTTT
-,TRBJ2-1,few,TRBV6-5,CASRTRFNSYNEQFF,TGTGCCAGCAGAACCAGGTTCAACTCCTACAATGAGCAGTTCTTC
-,TRBJ1-1,-,TRBV7-9,CASGYTSMNTEAFF,TGTGCCAGCGGTTATACATCCATGAACACTGAAGCTTTCTTT
-,TRBJ1-6,-,TRBV5-4,CASSLEPGIGSPLHF,TGTGCCAGCAGCCTTGAGCCAGGGATAGGTTCACCCCTCCACTTT
-,TRBJ1-1,-,TRBV9,CASSVVGGGTEAFF,TGTGCCAGCAGCGTAGTAGGCGGAGGCACTGAAGCTTTCTTT
-,TRBJ1-1,few,TRBV30,CAWNPGANTEAFF,TGTGCCTGGAACCCAGGGGCGAACACTGAAGCTTTCTTT
TRBD1,TRBJ2-5,-,TRBV19,CASSQGARETQYF,TGTGCCAGTAGTCAGGGGGCTCGGGAGACCCAGTACTTC
-,TRBJ2-3,-,TRBV28,CASKWGTQDTQYF,TGTGCCAGCAAATGGGGGACTCAGGATACGCAGTATTTT
TRBD2,TRBJ2-3,-,TRBV5-1,CASSQTSATDTQYF,TGCGCCAGCAGCCAGACTAGCGCGACAGATACGCAGTATTTT
TRBD1,TRBJ1-6,few,TRBV6-5,CASSAQGAGDSPLHF,TGTGCCAGCAGTGCCCAGGGGGCCGGGGATTCACCCCTCCACTTT
-,TRBJ1-6,-,TRBV27,CASSLYDSPLHF,TGTGCCAGCAGTTTGTATGATTCACCCCTCCACTTT
-,TRBJ1-1,few,TRBV29-1,CSVDAGANTEAFF,TGCAGCGTTGACGCAGGGGCGAACACTGAAGCTTTCTTT
-,TRBJ1-5,-,TRBV7-2,CASSLFGGAGQPQHF,TGTGCCAGCAGCTTATTCGGGGGGGCAGGTCAGCCCCAGCATTTT
-,TRBJ2-7,few,TRBV7-9,CASSLSAGKTGEQYF,TGTGCCAGCAGCTTATCGGCAGGGAAGACTGGCGAGCAGTACTTC
TRBD1,TRBJ1-1,few,TRBV18,CASSPRGQGNTEAFF,TGTGCCAGCTCACCAAGGGGACAGGGGAACACTGAAGCTTTCTTT
TRBD1,TRBJ1-2,few,TRBV25-1,CASSPPPGQGDYGYTF,TGTGCCAGCAGTCCCCCCCCGGGACAGGGGGACTATGGCTACACCTTC
-,TRBJ1-2,few,TRBV19,CASSPGNYGYTF,TGTGCCAGTAGTCCGGGGAACTATGGCTACACCTTC
-,TRBJ2-1,-,TRBV5-1,CASSFSEGEGQFF,TGCGCCAGCAGCTTTTCAGAGGGGGAAGGCCAGTTCTTC
-,TRBJ1-5,few,TRBV6-1,CASSLDLTQPQHF,TGTGCCAGCAGTCTGGACTTAACACAGCCCCAGCATTTT
-,TRBJ1-5,-,TRBV10-3,CAISDRAGPNQPQHF,TGTGCCATCAGTGATAGGGCAGGGCCCAATCAGCCCCAGCATTTT
-,TRBJ1-1,-,TRBV7-9,CASNGQPRGNTEAFF,TGTGCCAGCAACGGACAGCCTCGGGGGAACACTGAAGCTTTCTTT